This TCR beta chain was captured by sequencing in a study of cytomegalovirus exposure and HLA in healthy donors. Study details: Tens of millions of unique TCRs from HLA-typed donors were held in an early data release.

Concerning this clone itself: Antigen: not known.

The study ran its PCR with 60 Vbeta and 13 Jbeta primers. Here immunoSEQ multiplex PCR was the method, and the copy in TCRdb shows in-frame clones only, minus some. The sample carries approximately 130,000 clones, around 77% recorded once. Regarding the study as a whole: In a later analysis, TCR association rates varied by HLA locus: DRB1 most, HLA-C fewest. Immune exposure data for these donors was limited to CMV serostatus. There were some public TCRs occurring in many donors, but most TCR sequences were rare.

This TCR came from a man aged 45-65 years in good health and CMV-seronegative. Sequenced: PBMCs.

This chain's CDR3 is CAWSENRVIGNTIYF. CDR3 DNA sequence: TGTGCCTGGAGTGAAAACAGGGTTATCGGAAACACCATATATTTT. The chain is built from TRBV30 and TRBJ1-3; possible D gene TRBD1, 6 bases. This CDR3 spans 15 amino acids. V gave up 1 base and J gave up 4 bases, with 14 bases separating them. Germline V gives CDR1 GTSNPN, CDR2 SVGIG (reference sequence).